These 32 T cell receptor beta chains were sequenced from one sample in a study of blood T cell repertoires in COVID-19. Here immunoSEQ multiplex PCR was the method, and the copy in TCRdb shows in-frame clones only, minus some. The sample lists 100,000 to 150,000 clones, roughly 80% seen once, with about 15% in the top ten. Source material: peripheral blood. These receptors all stem from a woman in her forties or fifties with acute or convalescent COVID-19.

J is TRBJ2-3 and V is TRBV27; 12 bases fit TRBD2. Germline V gives CDR1 MNHEY, CDR2 SMNVEV (reference sequence). The CDR3 is 16 residues long. V shed 5 bases, J shed 4 bases, and the junction held 7 bases outside the gene matches. This CDR3 reads CASSTLAGGPPDTQYF. CDR3 nucleotide sequence: TGTGCCAGCAGTACCCTAGCGGGGGGGCCGCCAGATACGCAGTATTTT.

The chain uses TRBV10-3 and TRBJ2-1, with a possible D match to TRBD2 (5 bases). The CDR3 runs 15 residues. Germline V lookup: CDR1 ENHRY, CDR2 SYGVKD. The V gene lost 0 bases and the J gene lost 9 bases, with 15 bases spanning the gap. The CDR3 here is CAISESGGQGSEQFF. CDR3 nucleotide sequence: TGTGCCATCAGTGAGTCAGGAGGCCAAGGAAGTGAGCAGTTCTTC.

The V gene is TRBV29-1, the J gene TRBJ2-5; tentative D call: TRBD1 (6 bases). V was trimmed by 0 bases and J by 5 bases, leaving 10 bases between them. The V gene's germline CDR1 is SQVTM and CDR2 ANQGSEA. This CDR3 is built from 13 residues. The CDR3 nucleotides are TGCAGCGTTGAAGATCAGGGGACGGAGACCCAGTACTTC. Its protein product is CSVEDQGTETQYF. Based on the CDR3 plus reference TRBV29-1 and TRBJ2-5, the full variable domain is SAVISQKPSRDICQRGTSLTIQCQVDSQVTMMFWYRQQPGQSLTLIATANQGSEATYESGFVIDKFPISRPNLTFSTLTVSNMSPEDSSIYLCSVEDQGTETQYFGPGTRLLVL.

This sequence joins TRBV6-5 and TRBJ2-6, with a possible D match to TRBD1 (6 bases). The CDR3 is 14 amino acids. With 8 bases removed from V and 0 bases from J, the gap between germline ends came to 8 bases. The V gene's germline CDR1 is MNHEY and CDR2 SVGAGI. The CDR3 loop reads CASRTVSGANVLTF. DNA for the CDR3: TGTGCCAGCCGGACAGTCTCTGGGGCCAACGTCCTGACTTTC.

The chain is built from TRBV27 and TRBJ2-3; D gene unclear. V was shortened by 2 bases and J by 3 bases, with 12 bases between the two germline ends. The CDR3 runs to 15 residues. CDR1 and CDR2 (germline): MNHEY, SMNVEV (reference sequence). CDR3 residues: CASSLLLAGTDTQYF. DNA for the CDR3: TGTGCCAGCAGTTTACTCTTGGCAGGAACAGATACGCAGTATTTT.

This clone was recorded only once. The rearrangement links TRBV6-2 or TRBV6-3 to TRBJ1-1, with D possibly matching TRBD1 (6 bases). Germline CDR1 is MNHEY and CDR2 is SVGEGT. The ends were cut back, 1 base at V and 3 bases at J, with 15 bases in the middle. CDR3 size: 16 residues. The CDR3 sequence is CASSYLSGGADTEAFF. As DNA, the CDR3 is TGTGCCAGCAGTTACTTGAGTGGGGGCGCGGACACTGAAGCTTTCTTT.

This clone appeared once. Other DNA sequences in this sample translate to the same CDR3. The chain joins TRBV19 to TRBJ1-5; D is perhaps TRBD1 (5 bases). This CDR3 is built from 14 residues. The V gene's germline CDR1 is LNHDA and CDR2 SQIVND (reference sequence). V dropped 5 bases and J dropped 2 bases, with 10 bases sitting between them. The DNA for the CDR3 is TGTGCCAGTAGTGCAACAGGCGGCAATCAGCCCCAGCATTTT. Its protein product is CASSATGGNQPQHF.

This clone was recorded a few times. The gene calls are TRBV9 and TRBJ2-1, with D unresolved. The ends were cut back, 0 bases at V and 9 bases at J, with 10 bases in the middle. Germline CDR1 reads SGDLS; CDR2 reads YYNGEE. CDR3 length: 13 amino acids. CDR3 sequence (DNA): TGTGCCAGCAGCGTAGGAGAAGCTGTTGAGCAGTTCTTC. This codes for CASSVGEAVEQFF. The full variable domain, its missing parts supplied by reference TRBV9 and TRBJ2-1, is DSGVTQTPKHLITATGQRVTLRCSPRSGDLSVYWYQQSLDQGLQFLIQYYNGEERAKGNILERFSAQQFPDLHSELNLSSLELGDSALYFCASSVGEAVEQFFGPGTRLTVL.

The CDR3 protein is CASSIAGGPGFDEQFF. The CDR3, as DNA: TGTGCCAGCAGCATAGCGGGGGGCCCGGGTTTCGATGAGCAGTTCTTC. This chain joins TRBV5-6 and TRBJ2-1; TRBD2 agrees at 10 bases. The CDR3 is 16 amino acids. In germline, CDR1 is SGHDT, CDR2 YYEEEE. J lost 8 bases, V lost 4 bases, and 12 bases had no gene match.

The chain couples TRBV7-9 to TRBJ1-5; 8 bases agree with TRBD1. The CDR3 length is 17 residues. CDR1 and CDR2 (germline): SEHNR, FQNEAQ (reference sequence). V was clipped by 1 base and J by 4 bases; unmatched bases: 9. The CDR3: CASSLGQQGQGNQPQHF. For the CDR3, the DNA is TGTGCCAGCAGCTTAGGGCAGCAAGGACAGGGAAATCAGCCCCAGCATTTT.

The chain recombines TRBV18 with TRBJ2-2, with 10 bases matching TRBD1. The germline V gene encodes CDR1 KGHSH and CDR2 LQKENI. This CDR3 spans 18 amino acids. V lost 3 bases to trimming and J lost 2 bases; unmatched junction nucleotides: 9. The CDR3: CASSPVLRQGANTGELFF. The CDR3 DNA follows: TGTGCCAGCTCACCCGTACTCCGACAGGGGGCAAACACCGGGGAGCTGTTTTTT.

As to this clone: The sample holds other DNA sequences that translate to the same CDR3. This rearrangement joins TRBV6-5 to TRBJ1-1; D gene unclear. Germline V lookup: CDR1 MNHEY, CDR2 SVGAGI. This CDR3 is built from 13 residues. V lost 5 bases and J lost 2, with 9 bases in between. CDR3 sequence reads: CASSRSGNTEAFF. The DNA for the CDR3 is TGTGCCAGCAGTAGGTCGGGTAACACTGAAGCTTTCTTT.

The V call is TRBV7-6, the J call TRBJ2-7; 7 nucleotides match TRBD1. The junction had 5 bases not matched to a gene; V was cut back by 6 bases and J by 0 bases. Per the germline V gene, CDR1 is SGHVS and CDR2 is FNYEAQ. The CDR3 covers 14 residues. This CDR3 reads CASSRQGNSYEQYF. CDR3 sequence (DNA): TGTGCCAGCAGTCGACAGGGAAACTCCTACGAGCAGTACTTC.

This clone was seen a handful of times. The chain uses TRBV29-1 and TRBJ1-2, with D possibly being TRBD1 (6 bases). The CDR3 spans 14 residues. Trimming took 3 bases from V and 1 from J, leaving 12 bases between them. CDR1 is SQVTM and CDR2 is ANQGSEA in the germline V gene. The CDR3 reads CSVEGGAGNYGYTF. DNA of the CDR3: TGCAGCGTTGAGGGGGGGGCCGGTAACTATGGCTACACCTTC.

This clone was seen a few times. This chain uses TRBV24-1 with TRBJ2-1; 16 bases fit TRBD2. This CDR3 contains 18 residues. CDR1 KGHDR and CDR2 SFDVKD come from the germline V gene. After removal of 2 bases from V and 5 bases from J, the junction contained 5 bases not matched to a gene. CDR3 amino acids: CATSDSGLAGGLDNEQFF. In DNA form, the CDR3 reads TGTGCCACCAGTGATTCGGGACTAGCGGGGGGGCTTGACAATGAGCAGTTCTTC.

The V call is TRBV7-2, the J call TRBJ2-7, with D maybe TRBD2 (7 bases). The V gene lost 0 bases and the J gene lost 6 bases, with 9 bases spanning the gap. The CDR3 loop spans 13 amino acids. Germline-derived CDR1 and CDR2 are SGHTA and FQGNSA. The chain's CDR3 is CASSLAGGREQYF. The CDR3 DNA reads as TGTGCCAGCAGCTTAGCGGGGGGGCGCGAGCAGTACTTC.

This clone is categorized as medium-sized (0.01 to 0.1%). The V gene is TRBV9, the J gene TRBJ2-3; 9 nucleotides agree with TRBD1. Germline assignment: CDR1 SGDLS and CDR2 YYNGEE. V gave up 3 bases and J gave up 3 bases; unmatched junction bases: 5. This CDR3 has 15 amino acids. CDR3 region: CASSGNRGPTDTQYF. CDR3 DNA sequence: TGTGCCAGCAGCGGCAACAGGGGGCCAACAGATACGCAGTATTTT.

This rearrangement joins TRBV30 to TRBJ1-1; D may be TRBD1 (6 bases). This CDR3 has 13 residues. Germline V gene data show CDR1 as GTSNPN and CDR2 as SVGIG (reference sequence). The V and J ends lost 3 bases and 5 bases respectively, with 13 bases between them. CDR3 amino acids: CAWSRAGVTEAFF. CDR3 in DNA: TGTGCCTGGAGCCGTGCAGGGGTGACTGAAGCTTTCTTT.

The genes are TRBV5-1 and TRBJ1-1; D uncertain. Germline CDR1 and CDR2: SGHRS and YFSETQ. CDR3 length: 14 residues. V lost 2 bases, J lost 1 base, and 9 bases lay in between. The CDR3 DNA is TGCGCCAGCAGCTTTGGGTCAGGGAACACTGAAGCTTTCTTT. Protein: CASSFGSGNTEAFF.

The chain uses TRBV7-8 and TRBJ1-5, with TRBD1 matching over 7 bases. The V gene's germline CDR1 is SGHVS and CDR2 FQNEAQ. J gave up 4 bases and V 5 bases, and 8 bases lay outside the gene matches. The CDR3 is made up of 15 amino acids. This chain's CDR3 is CASSPETGTNQPQHF. The CDR3 DNA follows: TGTGCCAGCAGCCCTGAGACAGGGACGAATCAGCCCCAGCATTTT.

The chain has TRBV5-1 and TRBJ1-6; tentatively, D is TRBD1 (6 bases). With 0 bases removed from V and 7 bases from J, the gap between germline ends came to 11 bases. The CDR3 runs to 15 residues. The germline gives CDR1 SGHRS, CDR2 YFSETQ. The CDR3 reads CASSLGQGTNSPLHF. For the CDR3, the DNA is TGCGCCAGCAGCTTGGGGCAGGGGACCAATTCACCCCTCCACTTT.

CDR3 region: CASSIRGRNQPQHF. The CDR3, as DNA: TGTGCCAGTAGTATCAGGGGGAGGAATCAGCCCCAGCATTTT. This sequence joins TRBV19 and TRBJ1-5, with 7 nucleotides matching TRBD1. Germline V gene lookup returns CDR1 LNHDA and CDR2 SQIVND (reference sequence). The CDR3 runs to 14 residues. V dropped 3 bases and J dropped 4; count of bases not matched to a gene: 3. Full variable domain (rest looked up from reference TRBV19 and TRBJ1-5): DGGITQSPKYLFRKEGQNVTLSCEQNLNHDAMYWYRQDPGQGLRLIYYSQIVNDFQKGDIAEGYSVSREKKESFPLTVTSAQKNPTAFYLCASSIRGRNQPQHFGDGTRLSIL.

This CDR3 is CASRSPGLTSSGYTF. CDR3 DNA: TGTGCCAGCAGGAGTCCGGGACTCACCTCGAGTGGCTACACCTTC. The V call is TRBV9, the J call TRBJ1-2; D may be TRBD1 (5 bases). Trimming stripped 5 bases from V and 7 bases from J, with 21 bases between. Germline CDR1 reads SGDLS; CDR2 reads YYNGEE. The CDR3 has 15 amino acids. Combining the CDR3 with reference TRBV9 and TRBJ1-2 gives the whole variable domain DSGVTQTPKHLITATGQRVTLRCSPRSGDLSVYWYQQSLDQGLQFLIQYYNGEERAKGNILERFSAQQFPDLHSELNLSSLELGDSALYFCASRSPGLTSSGYTFGSGTRLTVV.

The genes are TRBV28 and TRBJ2-7, with 7 nucleotides matching TRBD1. Germline trimming cut 4 bases from V and 5 bases from J; bases unmatched to any gene: 11. The CDR3 covers 15 residues. Germline CDR1 MDHEN, CDR2 SYDVKM. The DNA for the CDR3 is TGTGCCAGCAGTTCCGGGACAGCAACTACGGACGAGCAGTACTTC. Translating gives CASSSGTATTDEQYF. Based on the CDR3 plus reference TRBV28 and TRBJ2-7, the full variable domain is DVKVTQSSRYLVKRTGEKVFLECVQDMDHENMFWYRQDPGLGLRLIYFSYDVKMKEKGDIPEGYSVSREKKERFSLILESASTNQTSMYLCASSSGTATTDEQYFGPGTRLTVT.

The chain links TRBV23-1 to TRBJ2-3, with D possibly being TRBD1 (7 bases). TRBV23-1 is placed among ORFs of uncertain function. The CDR3 runs to 16 residues. The V gene lost 8 bases and the J gene lost 6 bases, with 24 bases spanning the gap. The CDR3 loop reads CASPTPRGGAGDTQYF. DNA for the CDR3: TGCGCCAGCCCGACCCCAAGAGGGGGCGCGGGGGATACGCAGTATTTT.

V gene TRBV25-1 combines with J gene TRBJ1-6, with unresolved D. CDR1 MGHDK and CDR2 SYGVNS come from the germline V gene. Trimming removed 6 bases at V and 7 bases at J, with 13 bases between. The CDR3 loop spans 14 amino acids. The CDR3 reads CASRREHDNSPLHF. CDR3 coding DNA: TGTGCCAGCAGGAGGGAACACGACAATTCACCCCTCCACTTT.

To note about this clone: One junction end disagrees with the germline gene, perhaps due to a read error. The chain uses TRBV11-3 and TRBJ2-1; 8 bases agree with TRBD1. CDR3 length equals 13 residues. The germline V gene encodes CDR1 SGHNT and CDR2 YENEEA. CDR3 DNA sequence: TGTGCCAGCAGCTCAGGGGGCTACGATGAGCAGTTCTTC. Its protein is CASSSGGYDEQFF.

This clone was observed a handful of times. This chain uses TRBV2 with TRBJ2-3; 12 bases agree with TRBD2. This CDR3 region has 15 residues. V shed 7 bases, J shed 5 bases, and the junction held 7 bases outside the gene matches. Per germline, CDR1 SNHLY and CDR2 FYNNEI. CDR3 amino acids: CASTVLAGGGDTQYF. The CDR3 bases are TGTGCCAGCACTGTACTAGCGGGGGGAGGAGATACGCAGTATTTT. The variable domain in full, completed from reference TRBV2 and TRBJ2-3, reads EPEVTQTPSHQVTQMGQEVILRCVPISNHLYFYWYRQILGQKVEFLVSFYNNEISEKSEIFDDQFSVERPDGSNFTLKIRSTKLEDSAMYFCASTVLAGGGDTQYFGPGTRLTVL.

The CDR3 DNA reads as TGTGCCACCAGCAGAGAGGGGACAGGGGACGAGCAGTACTTC. It encodes CATSREGTGDEQYF. The chain recombines TRBV15 with TRBJ2-7, with TRBD1 identical over 10 bases. V was clipped by 0 bases and J by 5 bases; unmatched bases: 1. The length of the CDR3 is 14 residues. The germline V gene encodes CDR1 LNHNV and CDR2 YYDKDF (reference sequence).

V is TRBV7-6 and J is TRBJ2-7, with D possibly matching TRBD1 (5 bases). The germline gives CDR1 SGHVS, CDR2 FNYEAQ. This CDR3 contains 15 residues. Trimming shortened V by 4 bases and J by 3 bases, and 16 bases separated the two germline ends. CDR3 bases: TGTGCCAGCAGCTCCGCATCGGGCGACAGCTACGAGCAGTACTTC. Protein sequence: CASSSASGDSYEQYF.

The rearrangement joins TRBV5-1 to TRBJ2-2; 7 bases map to TRBD1. V trimming: 7 bases; J trimming: 4 bases; junction bases outside the gene matches: 7. The CDR3 consists of 14 residues. Germline V gives CDR1 SGHRS, CDR2 YFSETQ. CDR3: CASETGMSTGELFF. In DNA, the CDR3 is TGCGCCAGCGAGACAGGGATGAGCACCGGGGAGCTGTTTTTT.

The chain has TRBV18 and TRBJ2-4; 12 nucleotides agree with TRBD1. CDR1 and CDR2 (germline): KGHSH, LQKENI. The V gene end was trimmed by 0 bases and the J gene end by 5 bases; junction bases not matched to a gene: 14. This CDR3 comprises 20 residues. In DNA form, the CDR3 reads TGTGCCAGCTCACCACCGAAATCCGGGACAGGGGGCTTTGTGGAAAACATTCAGTACTTC. Translation gives CASSPPKSGTGGFVENIQYF.